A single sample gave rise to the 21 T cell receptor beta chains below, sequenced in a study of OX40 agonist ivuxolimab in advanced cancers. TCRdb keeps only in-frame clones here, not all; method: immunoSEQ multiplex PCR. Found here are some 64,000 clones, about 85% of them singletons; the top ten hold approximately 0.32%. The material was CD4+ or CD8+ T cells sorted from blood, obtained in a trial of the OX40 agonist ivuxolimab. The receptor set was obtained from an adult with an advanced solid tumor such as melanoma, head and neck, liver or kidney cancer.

This chain's CDR3 is CASSESRGRGETQYF. CDR3 nucleotides: TGCGCCAGCAGTGAGTCGAGGGGGCGAGGAGAGACCCAGTACTTC. The V call is TRBV10-1, the J call TRBJ2-5, with 7 bases identical to TRBD1. The germline V gene has CDR1 WNHNN and CDR2 SYGVQD (reference sequence). CDR3 length: 15 amino acids. The V and J ends lost 0 bases and 4 bases, in that order; junction bases with no gene match: 5.

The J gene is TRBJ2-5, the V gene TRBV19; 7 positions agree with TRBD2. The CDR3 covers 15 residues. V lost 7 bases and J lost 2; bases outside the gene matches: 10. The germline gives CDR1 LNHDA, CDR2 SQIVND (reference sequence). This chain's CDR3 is CASKAGGGLQETQYF. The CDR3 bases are TGTGCCAGTAAGGCGGGCGGGGGACTTCAAGAGACCCAGTACTTC.

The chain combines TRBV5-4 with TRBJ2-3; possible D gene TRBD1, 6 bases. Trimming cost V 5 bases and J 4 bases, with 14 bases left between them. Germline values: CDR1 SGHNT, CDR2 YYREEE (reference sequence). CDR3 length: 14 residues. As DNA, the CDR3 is TGTGCCAGCAGATCGGCAGGGGTCTCAGATACGCAGTATTTT. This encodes CASRSAGVSDTQYF.

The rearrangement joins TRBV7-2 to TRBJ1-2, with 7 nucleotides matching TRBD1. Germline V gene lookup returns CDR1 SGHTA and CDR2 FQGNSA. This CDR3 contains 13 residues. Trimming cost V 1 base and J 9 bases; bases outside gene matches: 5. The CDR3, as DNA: TGTGCCAGCAGCTTAGGACAGGGAGGAAGCTACACCTTC. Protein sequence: CASSLGQGGSYTF.

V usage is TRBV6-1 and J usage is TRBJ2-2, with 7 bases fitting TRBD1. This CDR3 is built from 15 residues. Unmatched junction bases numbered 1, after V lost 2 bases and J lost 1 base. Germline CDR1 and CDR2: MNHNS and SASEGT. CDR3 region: CASSERGLNTGELFF. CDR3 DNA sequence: TGTGCCAGCAGTGAAAGGGGGCTGAACACCGGGGAGCTGTTTTTT.

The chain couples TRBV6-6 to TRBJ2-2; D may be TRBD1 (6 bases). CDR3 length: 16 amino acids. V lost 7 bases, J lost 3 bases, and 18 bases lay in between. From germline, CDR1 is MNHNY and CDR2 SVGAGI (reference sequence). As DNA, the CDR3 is TGTGCCAGCAAACCCGTACAGGGCTCGGACACCGGGGAGCTGTTTTTT. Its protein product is CASKPVQGSDTGELFF.

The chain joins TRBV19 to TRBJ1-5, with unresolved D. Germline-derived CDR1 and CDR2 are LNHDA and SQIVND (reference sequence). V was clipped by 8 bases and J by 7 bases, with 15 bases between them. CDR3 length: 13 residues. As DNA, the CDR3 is TGTGCCAGTCGGTTGGCAGCCGGACAGCCCCAGCATTTT. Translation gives CASRLAAGQPQHF.

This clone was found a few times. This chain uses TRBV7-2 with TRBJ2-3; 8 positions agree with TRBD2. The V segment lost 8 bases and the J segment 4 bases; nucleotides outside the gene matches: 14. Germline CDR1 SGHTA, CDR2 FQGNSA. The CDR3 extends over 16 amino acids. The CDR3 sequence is CASRGAGGADPDTQYF. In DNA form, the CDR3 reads TGTGCCAGCCGGGGAGCCGGGGGGGCCGACCCAGATACGCAGTATTTT.

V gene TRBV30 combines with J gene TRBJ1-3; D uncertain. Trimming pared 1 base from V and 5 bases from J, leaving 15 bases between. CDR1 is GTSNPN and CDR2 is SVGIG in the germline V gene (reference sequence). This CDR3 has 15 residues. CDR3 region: CAWSAPNAARNTIYF. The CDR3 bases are TGTGCCTGGAGTGCCCCCAACGCAGCAAGAAACACCATATATTTT.

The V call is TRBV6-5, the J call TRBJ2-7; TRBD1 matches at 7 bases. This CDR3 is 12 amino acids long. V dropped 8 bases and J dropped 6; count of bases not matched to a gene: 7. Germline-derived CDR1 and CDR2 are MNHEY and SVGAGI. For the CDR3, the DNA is TGTGCCAGCGCTAAGGGGGCGACCGAGCAGTACTTC. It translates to CASAKGATEQYF.

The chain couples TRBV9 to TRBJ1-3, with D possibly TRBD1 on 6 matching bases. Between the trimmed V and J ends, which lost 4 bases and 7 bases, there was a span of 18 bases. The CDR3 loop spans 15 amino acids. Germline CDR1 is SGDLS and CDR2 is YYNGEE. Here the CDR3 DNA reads TGTGCCAGCAGCAAGGGGGGACGGGGGACTAACACCATATATTTT. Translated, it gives CASSKGGRGTNTIYF.

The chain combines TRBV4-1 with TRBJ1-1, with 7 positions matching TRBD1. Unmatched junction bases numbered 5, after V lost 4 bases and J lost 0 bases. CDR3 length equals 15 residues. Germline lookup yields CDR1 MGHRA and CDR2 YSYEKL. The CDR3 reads CASSRGQRMNTEAFF. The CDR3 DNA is TGCGCCAGCAGCCGGGGACAGAGAATGAACACTGAAGCTTTCTTT.

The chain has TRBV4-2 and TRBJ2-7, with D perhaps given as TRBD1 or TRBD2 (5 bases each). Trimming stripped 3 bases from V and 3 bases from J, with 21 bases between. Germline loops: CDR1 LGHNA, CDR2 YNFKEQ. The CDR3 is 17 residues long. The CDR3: CASSHRFRDDVDYEQYF. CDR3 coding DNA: TGTGCCAGCAGCCACCGCTTCCGGGACGATGTTGACTACGAGCAGTACTTC.

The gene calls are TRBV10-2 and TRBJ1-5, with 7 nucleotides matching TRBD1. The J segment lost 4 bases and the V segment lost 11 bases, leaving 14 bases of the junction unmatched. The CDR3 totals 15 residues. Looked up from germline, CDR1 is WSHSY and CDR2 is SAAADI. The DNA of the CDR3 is TGCGCCGACGGCAGGGACAGTGAGATAAATCAGCCCCAGCATTTT. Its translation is CADGRDSEINQPQHF.

DNA of the CDR3: TGTGCCAGCAGCAAAGGGCGTCTTGGGTATAATTCACCCCTCCACTTT. The encoded protein is CASSKGRLGYNSPLHF. This sequence joins TRBV21-1 and TRBJ1-6. TRBV21-1 is described as a pseudogene. CDR3 length: 16 residues.

DNA for the CDR3: TGTGCCACCCGGCGTGGGTCCTCCTACAATGAGCAGTTCTTC. It encodes CATRRGSSYNEQFF. V usage is TRBV7-2 and J usage is TRBJ2-1; D gene ambiguous. Germline V gene lookup returns CDR1 SGHTA and CDR2 FQGNSA. The V end was cut by 10 bases, the J end by 0 bases, with 13 bases between. The CDR3 covers 14 residues.

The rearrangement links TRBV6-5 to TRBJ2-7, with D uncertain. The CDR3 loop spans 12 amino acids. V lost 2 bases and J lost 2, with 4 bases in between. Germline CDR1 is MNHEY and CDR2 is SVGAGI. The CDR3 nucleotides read TGTGCCAGCAGTTACGGGACCTACGAGCAGTACTTC. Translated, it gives CASSYGTYEQYF.

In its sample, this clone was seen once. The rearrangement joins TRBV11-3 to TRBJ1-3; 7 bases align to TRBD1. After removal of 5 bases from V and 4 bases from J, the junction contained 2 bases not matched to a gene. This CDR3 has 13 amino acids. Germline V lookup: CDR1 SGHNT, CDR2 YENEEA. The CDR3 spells CASSLDRGNTIYF. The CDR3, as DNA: TGTGCCAGCAGCCTGGACAGGGGAAACACCATATATTTT.

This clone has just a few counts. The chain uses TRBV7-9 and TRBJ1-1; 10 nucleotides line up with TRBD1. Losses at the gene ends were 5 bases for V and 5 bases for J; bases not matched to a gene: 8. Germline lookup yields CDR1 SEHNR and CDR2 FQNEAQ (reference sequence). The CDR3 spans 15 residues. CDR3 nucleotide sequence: TGTGCCAGCAGCCTGGGGACAGGGGCCTTTACTGAAGCTTTCTTT. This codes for CASSLGTGAFTEAFF.

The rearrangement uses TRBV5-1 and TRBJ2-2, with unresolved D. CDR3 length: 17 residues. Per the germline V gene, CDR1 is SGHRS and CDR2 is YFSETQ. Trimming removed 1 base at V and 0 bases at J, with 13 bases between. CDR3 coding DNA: TGCGCCAGCAGCTTGATTGGACGCGCGTCGAACACCGGGGAGCTGTTTTTT. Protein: CASSLIGRASNTGELFF. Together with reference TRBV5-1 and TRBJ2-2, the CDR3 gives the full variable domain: KAGVTQTPRYLIKTRGQQVTLSCSPISGHRSVSWYQQTPGQGLQFLFEYFSETQRNKGNFPGRFSGRQFSNSRSEMNVSTLELGDSALYLCASSLIGRASNTGELFFGEGSRLTVL.

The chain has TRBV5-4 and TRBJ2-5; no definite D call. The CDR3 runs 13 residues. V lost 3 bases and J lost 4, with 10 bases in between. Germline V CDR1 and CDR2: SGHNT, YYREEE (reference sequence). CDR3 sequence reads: CASSSQMRETQYF. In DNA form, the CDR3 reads TGTGCCAGCAGCTCACAGATGCGAGAGACCCAGTACTTC.